Below, 21 T cell receptor beta chains from the same sample are listed, as sequenced in a study of blood T cell repertoires in COVID-19. Repertoires were generated with immunoSEQ multiplex PCR, while TCRdb's copy carries only in-frame clones and drops some. Of about 390,000 clones listed, more than 75% are singletons. The material sequenced was peripheral blood. These receptors were obtained from a woman aged 60 to 75 with COVID-19, enrolled during active disease.

There are many counts of this clone. The chain is built from TRBV6-1 and TRBJ1-5; D is perhaps TRBD1 (6 bases). V lost 5 bases and J lost 0, with 14 bases in between. The CDR3 extends over 16 amino acids. CDR1 and CDR2 from the germline V gene are MNHNS and SASEGT. The CDR3 loop reads CASSKGTSDSNQPQHF. The DNA of the CDR3 is TGTGCCAGCAGTAAAGGGACATCAGATAGCAATCAGCCCCAGCATTTT.

The rearrangement links TRBV7-8 to TRBJ2-5, with 9 bases matching TRBD1. CDR1 is SGHVS and CDR2 is FQNEAQ in the germline V gene. The J segment lost 5 bases and the V segment lost 6 bases, leaving 7 bases of the junction unmatched. The CDR3 loop spans 14 amino acids. The CDR3 spells CASRLDRGVETQYF. CDR3 DNA: TGTGCCAGCAGACTGGACAGGGGTGTGGAGACCCAGTACTTC.

The CDR3 sequence is CASSLPGGNTIYF. The CDR3 DNA sequence: TGTGCCAGCAGCTTACCAGGCGGAAACACCATATATTTT. This chain links TRBV11-2 with TRBJ1-3; D gene uncertain. The CDR3 runs to 13 residues. Germline V gene data show CDR1 as SGHAT and CDR2 as FQNNGV. V was shortened by 2 bases and J by 4 bases, with 6 bases between the two germline ends.

The chain recombines TRBV11-2 with TRBJ2-4; D is possibly TRBD1 (5 bases). V dropped 5 bases and J dropped 0 bases, with 14 bases sitting between them. The length of the CDR3 is 16 residues. Per the germline V gene, CDR1 is SGHAT and CDR2 is FQNNGV. CDR3 DNA sequence: TGTGCCAGCAGCCCTAGAAGGGGTGTAGCCAAAAACATTCAGTACTTC. It is translated as CASSPRRGVAKNIQYF. The whole variable domain, filled in from reference TRBV11-2 and TRBJ2-4, reads EAGVAQSPRYKIIEKRQSVAFWCNPISGHATLYWYQQILGQGPKLLIQFQNNGVVDDSQLPKDRFSAERLKGVDSTLKIQPAKLEDSAVYLCASSPRRGVAKNIQYFGAGTRLSVL.

The chain uses TRBV7-6 and TRBJ1-6; D possibly corresponds to TRBD1 (6 bases). Germline lookup yields CDR1 SGHVS and CDR2 FNYEAQ. The CDR3 contains 15 residues. Between the trimmed V and J ends, which lost 1 base and 10 bases, there was a span of 14 bases. CDR3: CASSLETGLRSPLHF. In DNA, the CDR3 is TGTGCCAGCAGCTTAGAAACAGGGCTGCGGTCACCCCTCCACTTT.

CDR3 loop: CASSSLTWGVSPLHF. CDR3 in DNA: TGCGCCAGCAGCTCCTTAACCTGGGGCGTCTCACCCCTCCACTTT. The chain links TRBV5-1 to TRBJ1-6; the D gene is possibly TRBD1 (5 bases). V was cut by 3 bases and J by 10 bases, with 17 bases left in between. Per germline, CDR1 SGHRS and CDR2 YFSETQ. The CDR3 has 15 residues.

The chain employs TRBV6-5 and TRBJ2-3; TRBD1 aligns across 9 bases. The CDR3 runs to 15 residues. Germline trimming cut 6 bases from V and 4 bases from J; bases unmatched to any gene: 8. Germline V gene sequence: CDR1 MNHEY, CDR2 SVGAGI. CDR3 residues: CASRLPGQGPDTQYF. DNA for the CDR3: TGTGCCAGCAGACTACCGGGACAGGGCCCAGATACGCAGTATTTT.

This clone has a handful of counts. V gene TRBV29-1 combines with J gene TRBJ1-6; 8 nucleotides align to TRBD1. The V segment lost 3 bases and the J segment 2 bases; nucleotides outside the gene matches: 6. Germline V gene sequence: CDR1 SQVTM, CDR2 ANQGSEA. CDR3 length: 16 residues. CDR3 sequence (DNA): TGCAGCGTTGAGGCAGGGGGCTTAACCTATAATTCACCCCTCCACTTT. Its protein is CSVEAGGLTYNSPLHF.

The CDR3 coding sequence is TGTGCCAGCAGTCCCGGGACAGGGGTTTACGAGCAGTACTTC. Amino acids: CASSPGTGVYEQYF. The chain uses TRBV28 and TRBJ2-7, with 10 bases lining up with TRBD1. With 5 bases clipped from V and 4 bases from J, the junction kept 5 bases outside the gene matches. Germline V lookup: CDR1 MDHEN, CDR2 SYDVKM. This CDR3 has 14 amino acids.

The chain is built from TRBV7-8 and TRBJ1-2; no reliable D call. The CDR3 sequence is 14 residues long. Germline assignment: CDR1 SGHVS and CDR2 FQNEAQ. Trimming shortened V by 3 bases and J by 4 bases, and 12 bases separated the two germline ends. The CDR3 loop reads CASSFFGRPYGYTF. The CDR3 DNA sequence: TGTGCCAGCAGCTTTTTTGGGAGACCCTATGGCTACACCTTC.

This clone has just one count. The rearrangement joins TRBV7-2 to TRBJ2-7; no firm D call. V was cut by 2 bases and J by 3 bases, with 11 bases left in between. CDR1 SGHTA and CDR2 FQGNSA come from the germline V gene. The CDR3 has 14 amino acids. CDR3 region: CASSLNPVLYEQYF. The CDR3 DNA is TGTGCCAGCAGCTTAAATCCGGTCCTCTACGAGCAGTACTTC.

The chain joins TRBV7-9 to TRBJ1-6; TRBD1 matches at 9 bases. This CDR3 is built from 15 residues. The germline CDR1 and CDR2 sequences are SEHNR and FQNEAQ (reference sequence). The J segment lost 15 bases and the V segment lost 1 base, leaving 10 bases of the junction unmatched. CDR3 in DNA: TGTGCCAGCAGCTTAGATGGGACAGGGTCCGCGCACCTCCACTTT. It yields the protein CASSLDGTGSAHLHF.

The rearrangement uses TRBV30 and TRBJ1-2; 8 nucleotides line up with TRBD1. Germline V gene lookup returns CDR1 GTSNPN and CDR2 SVGIG (reference sequence). This CDR3 is 12 amino acids long. V shed 0 bases, J shed 11 bases, and the junction held 5 bases outside the gene matches. Here the CDR3 reads CAWSVSDRAYTF. The CDR3 region has the DNA TGTGCCTGGAGTGTATCGGACAGGGCTTACACCTTC.

The rearrangement joins TRBV7-9 to TRBJ2-7; D is uncertain. The CDR3 has 12 amino acids. CDR1 SEHNR and CDR2 FQNEAQ come from the germline V gene (reference sequence). Trimming cost V 5 bases and J 6 bases, with 11 bases left between them. CDR3: CASSRGLAEQYF. In DNA, the CDR3 is TGTGCCAGCAGCCGCGGCCTGGCCGAGCAGTACTTC.

The chain recombines TRBV7-9 with TRBJ1-4; D is possibly TRBD1 (5 bases). Germline CDR1 SEHNR, CDR2 FQNEAQ (reference sequence). V was clipped by 5 bases and J by 0 bases, with 7 bases between them. The CDR3 covers 14 residues. CDR3 sequence reads: CASSQTATNEKLFF. The DNA for the CDR3 is TGTGCCAGCAGCCAGACAGCAACTAATGAAAAACTGTTTTTT.

This clone was seen only a few times. The J gene is TRBJ2-5, the V gene TRBV18; weak D call: TRBD1 (6 bases). The CDR3 contains 18 residues. Germline CDR1 and CDR2: KGHSH and LQKENI. Trimming took 0 bases from V and 2 from J, leaving 19 bases between them. CDR3 in DNA: TGTGCCAGCTCACCACCACGATCGTCAGTTAGGGGGCAAGAGACCCAGTACTTC. This gives the protein CASSPPRSSVRGQETQYF.

The genes are TRBV4-1 and TRBJ2-2; maybe TRBD2 (5 bases). The length of the CDR3 is 17 residues. Germline values: CDR1 MGHRA, CDR2 YSYEKL. Between the trimmed V and J ends, which lost 6 bases and 0 bases, there was a span of 17 bases. The CDR3 nucleotides are TGCGCCAGCAGGAGACGATTAGGAGGCCCGAACACCGGGGAGCTGTTTTTT. Translation: CASRRRLGGPNTGELFF.

J is TRBJ1-4 and V is TRBV25-1; 7 positions agree with TRBD1. V lost 10 bases to trimming and J lost 7 bases; unmatched junction nucleotides: 9. The CDR3 has 13 residues. Looked up from germline, CDR1 is MGHDK and CDR2 is SYGVNS. CDR3 region: CATNRRDSEKLFF. The CDR3 DNA reads TGTGCCACAAACCGTCGGGACAGTGAAAAACTGTTTTTT.

This clone has a handful of counts. CDR3 sequence reads: CASSQAPLRLSPLHF. The CDR3 region has the DNA TGCGCCAGCAGCCAAGCCCCGTTACGACTTTCACCCCTCCACTTT. The chain uses TRBV4-1 and TRBJ1-6; D gene ambiguous. V shed 1 base and J shed 9 bases, with 13 bases lying between them. The CDR3 contains 15 residues. CDR1 and CDR2 (germline): MGHRA, YSYEKL.

The chain couples TRBV7-9 to TRBJ2-7; perhaps TRBD2 as D (5 bases). In germline, CDR1 is SEHNR, CDR2 FQNEAQ (reference sequence). The CDR3 covers 11 residues. The ends were cut back, 1 base at V and 9 bases at J, with 7 bases in the middle. The CDR3 DNA reads as TGTGCCAGCAGCTTAGTCAGCGGGCAGTACTTC. Residues: CASSLVSGQYF.

The rearrangement links TRBV18 to TRBJ2-7; D uncertain. Germline CDR1 reads KGHSH; CDR2 reads LQKENI. This CDR3 contains 15 residues. V was trimmed by 0 bases and J by 0 bases, leaving 9 bases between them. The CDR3 nucleotides are TGTGCCAGCTCACCACCGGGTACTACCTCCTACGAGCAGTACTTC. Protein product: CASSPPGTTSYEQYF.